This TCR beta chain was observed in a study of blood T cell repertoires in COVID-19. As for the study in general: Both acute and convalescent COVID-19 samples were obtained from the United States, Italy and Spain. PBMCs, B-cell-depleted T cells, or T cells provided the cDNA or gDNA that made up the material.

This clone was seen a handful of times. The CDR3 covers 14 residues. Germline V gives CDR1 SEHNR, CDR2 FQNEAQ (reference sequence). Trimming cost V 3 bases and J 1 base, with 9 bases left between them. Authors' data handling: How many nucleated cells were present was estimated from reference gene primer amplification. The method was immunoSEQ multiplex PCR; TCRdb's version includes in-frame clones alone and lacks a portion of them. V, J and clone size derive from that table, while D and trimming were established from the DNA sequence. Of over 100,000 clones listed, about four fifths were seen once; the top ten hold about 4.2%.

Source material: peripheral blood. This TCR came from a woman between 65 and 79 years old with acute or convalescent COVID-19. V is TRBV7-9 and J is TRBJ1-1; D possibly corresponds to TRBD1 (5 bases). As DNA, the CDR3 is TGTGCCAGCAGCTTCTTAGGACAGAACACTGAAGCTTTCTTT. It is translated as CASSFLGQNTEAFF. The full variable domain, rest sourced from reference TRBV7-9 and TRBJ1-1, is DTGVSQNPRHKITKRGQNVTFRCDPISEHNRLYWYRQTLGQGPEFLTYFQNEAQLEKSRLLSDRFSAERPKGSFSTLEIQRTEQGDSAMYLCASSFLGQNTEAFFGQGTRLTVV.